This T cell receptor (beta chain) was documented in a study of cytomegalovirus exposure and HLA in healthy donors. Trimming cost V 3 bases and J 5 bases, with 10 bases left between them. The CDR3 loop spans 14 amino acids. The germline CDR1 and CDR2 sequences are SGHVS and FQNEAQ. A multiplex PCR was run with 60 Vbeta primers and 13 Jbeta primers. Some clones are missing from TCRdb's copy, which holds only in-frame ones; the method was immunoSEQ multiplex PCR. The table has 150,000 to 200,000 clones, about 81% seen once. The clonotype was recovered from a girl aged 5-17 years in good health and CMV-seropositive. Sample: PBMCs. The chain recombines TRBV7-8 with TRBJ2-2; D remains unclear. In DNA form, the CDR3 reads TGTGCCAGCAGCTTTCAGCTAGAGACCGGGGAGCTGTTTTTT. Residues: CASSFQLETGELFF.